The next 23 T cell receptor beta chains were all read from a single sample in a study of T cell responses to AZD1222 COVID-19 vaccine. The protocol was immunoSEQ multiplex PCR, while the TCRdb copy is restricted to in-frame clones and leaves out a portion. This sample has tens of thousands of clones, with under 90% found just once. Sequencing used peripheral blood, obtained on day 0 of AZD1222 vaccination. Receptors were obtained from an adult in good health.

This chain joins TRBV29-1 and TRBJ1-1; TRBD1 matches 9 bases. The trim removed 5 bases at V and 1 base at J, leaving 5 bases unmatched. The CDR3 runs to 14 residues. The germline V gene has CDR1 SQVTM and CDR2 ANQGSEA. The CDR3 sequence: CSVRSGQGNTEAFF. The CDR3 DNA is TGCAGCGTTAGATCGGGACAGGGGAACACTGAAGCTTTCTTT. The whole variable domain, filled in from reference TRBV29-1 and TRBJ1-1, reads SAVISQKPSRDICQRGTSLTIQCQVDSQVTMMFWYRQQPGQSLTLIATANQGSEATYESGFVIDKFPISRPNLTFSTLTVSNMSPEDSSIYLCSVRSGQGNTEAFFGQGTRLTVV.

This chain uses TRBV4-1 with TRBJ2-5; 7 nucleotides agree with TRBD2. CDR3 length: 13 residues. Germline CDR1 reads MGHRA; CDR2 reads YSYEKL. With 7 bases clipped from V and 1 base from J, the junction kept 3 bases outside the gene matches. The chain's CDR3 is CASKGGFQETQYF. The CDR3 bases are TGCGCCAGCAAGGGAGGGTTCCAAGAGACCCAGTACTTC.

The chain employs TRBV6-5 and TRBJ2-7; D call uncertain. The CDR3 contains 13 residues. V was pared by 0 bases and J by 6 bases, with 9 bases between. Germline CDR1 MNHEY, CDR2 SVGAGI. As DNA, the CDR3 is TGTGCCAGCAGTTACTCGGAGCACTCCGAGCAGTACTTC. Its protein is CASSYSEHSEQYF.

V gene TRBV5-1 combines with J gene TRBJ1-5, with 8 bases aligning to TRBD1. The germline V gene has CDR1 SGHRS and CDR2 YFSETQ. V lost 0 bases to trimming and J lost 0 bases; unmatched junction nucleotides: 26. CDR3 size: 24 residues. This CDR3 is CASSLGDRPPREMPGEYSNQPQHF. The DNA of the CDR3 is TGCGCCAGCAGCTTGGGGGACAGGCCGCCTCGGGAAATGCCCGGAGAATATAGCAATCAGCCCCAGCATTTT.

The chain joins TRBV7-8 to TRBJ1-5; possibly TRBD1 for D (6 bases). V lost 3 bases, J lost 2 bases, and 14 bases lay in between. Germline loops: CDR1 SGHVS, CDR2 FQNEAQ. This CDR3 region has 16 residues. CDR3 region: CASSLRTGRGNQPQHF. The CDR3 region has the DNA TGTGCCAGCAGCTTGCGAACAGGGAGGGGCAATCAGCCCCAGCATTTT.

V gene TRBV19 combines with J gene TRBJ1-2; 10 bases are shared with TRBD1. Per germline, CDR1 LNHDA and CDR2 SQIVND (reference sequence). Trimming removed 9 bases from V and 8 bases from J; junction bases left unmatched: 15. This CDR3 spans 15 amino acids. CDR3 loop: CASAQPGQGVQGYTF. For the CDR3, the DNA is TGTGCCAGCGCTCAACCAGGACAGGGGGTACAGGGCTACACCTTC.

This sequence joins TRBV9 and TRBJ2-7; 9 bases are a match to TRBD1. This CDR3 spans 13 amino acids. The germline CDR1 and CDR2 sequences are SGDLS and YYNGEE. The V segment lost 0 bases and the J segment 7 bases; nucleotides outside the gene matches: 2. CDR3 region: CASSVDRGQEQYF. The DNA of the CDR3 is TGTGCCAGCAGCGTAGACAGGGGGCAAGAGCAGTACTTC.

This clone was observed once. The chain links TRBV4-1 to TRBJ2-7, with D possibly being TRBD1 (6 bases). Germline values: CDR1 MGHRA, CDR2 YSYEKL. The germline V and J ends were trimmed by 4 bases and 4 bases, with 8 bases remaining between them. The CDR3 spans 12 residues. The CDR3 loop reads CASSPQGYEQYF. For the CDR3, the DNA is TGCGCCAGCAGCCCACAGGGTTACGAGCAGTACTTC.

The chain carries TRBV11-3 and TRBJ2-1, with TRBD2 identical over 7 bases. Trimming took 1 base from V and 5 from J; bases not matched to a gene: 2. Per the germline V gene, CDR1 is SGHNT and CDR2 is YENEEA. CDR3 length: 14 residues. CDR3 coding DNA: TGTGCCAGCAGCTTAGGGACTAGAAACAATGAGCAGTTCTTC. Translation: CASSLGTRNNEQFF.

The gene calls are TRBV18 and TRBJ1-1, with 10 bases identical to TRBD1. J lost 6 bases, V lost 5 bases, and 6 bases had no gene match. This CDR3 comprises 14 residues. Germline lookup yields CDR1 KGHSH and CDR2 LQKENI. CDR3 region: CASSSGQGRAEAFF. The DNA of the CDR3 is TGTGCCAGCTCATCGGGACAGGGGAGGGCTGAAGCTTTCTTT. Full variable domain (outside the CDR3, taken from reference TRBV18 and TRBJ1-1): NAGVMQNPRHLVRRRGQEARLRCSPMKGHSHVYWYRQLPEEGLKFMVYLQKENIIDESGMPKERFSAEFPKEGPSILRIQQVVRGDSAAYFCASSSGQGRAEAFFGQGTRLTVV.

This clone was seen a single time. V and J are TRBV5-1 and TRBJ1-3, with TRBD1 matching over 8 bases. CDR1 and CDR2 from the germline V gene are SGHRS and YFSETQ. The CDR3 covers 17 residues. The trim removed 4 bases at V and 0 bases at J, leaving 9 bases unmatched. This chain's CDR3 is CASSRNRQGNSGNTIYF. The CDR3 coding sequence is TGCGCCAGCAGCAGAAATCGACAGGGGAACTCTGGAAACACCATATATTTT.

V usage is TRBV25-1 and J usage is TRBJ2-7, with 12 bases identical to TRBD2. Germline CDR1 MGHDK, CDR2 SYGVNS. After removal of 6 bases from V and 2 bases from J, the junction contained 2 bases not matched to a gene. This CDR3 contains 14 residues. The CDR3 nucleotides are TGTGCCAGCAGACTAGCGGGGGGCCCCTACGAGCAGTACTTC. Amino acids: CASRLAGGPYEQYF.

The chain carries TRBV4-1 and TRBJ1-4; D is unclear. Looked up from germline, CDR1 is MGHRA and CDR2 is YSYEKL. CDR3 length: 14 residues. Deletions cut 0 bases from V and 8 bases from J, with 10 bases between. CDR3 protein: CASSQDSDFEKLFF. The CDR3 DNA follows: TGCGCCAGCAGCCAAGATTCAGACTTCGAAAAACTGTTTTTT.

This chain uses TRBV27 with TRBJ2-1, with 10 nucleotides matching TRBD2. V gave up 2 bases and J gave up 7 bases; unmatched junction bases: 5. This CDR3 contains 15 residues. Germline CDR1 MNHEY, CDR2 SMNVEV (reference sequence). The CDR3 protein is CASSLSLAGVNEQFF. In DNA, the CDR3 is TGTGCCAGCAGTTTAAGTCTAGCGGGAGTTAATGAGCAGTTCTTC.

The chain employs TRBV28 and TRBJ2-7; TRBD1 matches 7 bases. With V trimmed by 6 bases and J by 6 bases, 2 bases remained unmatched. CDR1 is MDHEN, CDR2 SYDVKM, per germline. CDR3 length: 11 residues. The CDR3 sequence is CASRNRGEQYF. The CDR3, as DNA: TGTGCCAGCAGAAACAGGGGCGAGCAGTACTTC.

The gene calls are TRBV27 and TRBJ1-4; the D gene is possibly TRBD1 (5 bases). CDR1 and CDR2 from the germline V gene are MNHEY and SMNVEV (reference sequence). Trimming left V 6 bases short and J 4 bases short, with 12 bases between. The length of the CDR3 is 14 residues. The DNA for the CDR3 is TGTGCCAGCAGCTCAAGACAGTATAATGAAAAACTGTTTTTT. Amino acid sequence: CASSSRQYNEKLFF. Based on the CDR3 plus reference TRBV27 and TRBJ1-4, the full variable domain is EAQVTQNPRYLITVTGKKLTVTCSQNMNHEYMSWYRQDPGLGLRQIYYSMNVEVTDKGDVPEGYKVSRKEKRNFPLILESPSPNQTSLYFCASSSRQYNEKLFFGSGTQLSVL.

This rearrangement joins TRBV4-3 to TRBJ1-1; a weak D match, TRBD1 (6 bases). This CDR3 has 14 amino acids. CDR1 and CDR2 (germline): LGHNA, YSLEER. V was trimmed by 5 bases and J by 4 bases, leaving 14 bases between them. CDR3 residues: CASSNRDKGTEAFF. DNA of the CDR3: TGCGCCAGCAGCAACCGGGACAAGGGCACTGAAGCTTTCTTT.

This chain links TRBV27 with TRBJ1-5; the D gene is possibly TRBD1 (6 bases). V lost 4 bases and J lost 2, with 18 bases in between. The CDR3 totals 17 residues. Germline values: CDR1 MNHEY, CDR2 SMNVEV (reference sequence). CDR3 sequence reads: CASSWQGPPRGNQPQHF. CDR3 nucleotides: TGTGCCAGCAGTTGGCAGGGGCCCCCGCGGGGCAATCAGCCCCAGCATTTT.

This chain connects TRBV2 to TRBJ1-4; 9 bases are a match to TRBD1. V was pared by 5 bases and J by 3 bases, with 4 bases of the junction left unmatched. This CDR3 region has 15 residues. Germline CDR1 SNHLY, CDR2 FYNNEI. CDR3 DNA: TGTGCCAGCAGTCGGACAGGGGTCCCTAATGAAAAACTGTTTTTT. Translation gives CASSRTGVPNEKLFF. The variable domain in full, with the rest retrieved from reference TRBV2 and TRBJ1-4, is EPEVTQTPSHQVTQMGQEVILRCVPISNHLYFYWYRQILGQKVEFLVSFYNNEISEKSEIFDDQFSVERPDGSNFTLKIRSTKLEDSAMYFCASSRTGVPNEKLFFGSGTQLSVL.

This CDR3 reads CASSQDREEPQHF. CDR3 DNA: TGCGCCAGCAGCCAAGACAGGGAGGAGCCCCAGCATTTT. The J gene is TRBJ1-5, the V gene TRBV4-1; tentatively, D is TRBD1 (5 bases). There are 13 residues in the CDR3. Trimming shortened V by 0 bases and J by 8 bases, and 8 bases separated the two germline ends. Looked up from germline, CDR1 is MGHRA and CDR2 is YSYEKL.

Comments on this clone: This CDR3 is also generated by other DNA sequences in the sample. The CDR3, as DNA: TGTGCCAGCAGCCTGGACAGGAATCAGCCCCAGCATTTT. Its translation is CASSLDRNQPQHF. The V gene is TRBV7-3, the J gene TRBJ1-5, with 7 positions matching TRBD1. CDR1 is SGHTA and CDR2 is FQGTGA in the germline V gene. The J segment lost 4 bases and the V segment lost 5 bases, leaving 2 bases of the junction unmatched. This CDR3 is built from 13 residues.

The CDR3 bases are TGTGCCAGCAGGGGCCAGACAGGGGCGGGAGTTGGCTACACCTTC. Translated: CASRGQTGAGVGYTF. The chain links TRBV6-5 to TRBJ1-2; the match to TRBD1 covers 8 bases. The trim removed 6 bases at V and 7 bases at J, leaving 13 bases unmatched. From germline, CDR1 is MNHEY and CDR2 SVGAGI. This CDR3 is 15 amino acids long.

V gene TRBV7-8 combines with J gene TRBJ1-2; a possible D gene is TRBD1 (6 bases). CDR1 SGHVS and CDR2 FQNEAQ come from the germline V gene. V shed 3 bases and J shed 8 bases, with 10 bases lying between them. The CDR3 covers 12 residues. The CDR3 nucleotides are TGTGCCAGCAGCTTCCGAGGGGGAGGCTACACCTTC. It translates to CASSFRGGGYTF.